The 2 T cell receptor beta chains below all came from one sample that was sequenced in a study of beta chain features in type 1 diabetes. Findings and caveats of the study: All four CD4+ subsets of Type 1 diabetes patients contained TCRB CDR3s that were moderately but significantly shorter.

The sequenced template was cDNA made from the entire isolated RNA. Profiling relied on immunoSEQ multiplex PCR, and the TCRdb table lists in-frame clones only, not all of them. The repertoire consists of a few hundred thousand clones, with 8.5% to 10% occurring once and the leading ten covering 0.55% to 0.75%. No antigen has been assigned to these receptors. Source material: central memory CD4+ T cells from blood. The receptors here all came from a man between 25 and 39 years old with type 1 diabetes.

The gene calls are TRBV5-4 and TRBJ1-1; 7 nucleotides align to TRBD1. V dropped 0 bases and J dropped 5; count of bases not matched to a gene: 10. CDR3 length: 16 residues. Germline assignment: CDR1 SGHNT and CDR2 YYREEE (reference sequence). The CDR3 nucleotides read TGTGCCAGCAGCTTGGCGCGACAGGGTGTAGGGACTGAAGCTTTCTTT. Amino acid sequence: CASSLARQGVGTEAFF.

This clone has more than one count but fewer than ten. The junction differs from germline at one of its ends, possibly a read error. This chain connects TRBV7-9 to TRBJ2-5; the match to TRBD1 covers 8 bases. Germline-derived CDR1 and CDR2 are SEHNR and FQNEAQ (reference sequence). The CDR3 is made up of 12 amino acids. CDR3 in amino acids: CASSLVQGQENF. For the CDR3, the DNA is TGTGCCAGCAGCTTAGTTCAGGGACAGGAGAACTTC.